What follows are 6 T cell receptor beta chains derived from one specimen sequenced in a study of post-analysis software for immune sequencing data. Overall study results and limits: The study found TRBV5-6, TRBV5-1 and TRBV20-1 among a handful of TRBV segments more frequent in patients than controls.

Their antigens remain unidentified. Prepared libraries of TCR beta cDNA carried unique molecular identifiers. TCRdb re-derived calls from the PCR reads in MiXCR, one entry per CDR3 protein. The sample has more than 350,000 distinct CDR3 sequences, roughly 38% seen once. The specimen was blood. These receptors were obtained from a girl aged 2-15 years with multiple sclerosis.

This clonotype occurred a few times. The chain recombines TRBV7-8 with TRBJ2-7; 7 positions match TRBD2. The CDR3 has 14 amino acids. Germline-derived CDR1 and CDR2 are SGHVS and FQNEAQ. Trimming cost V 0 bases and J 6 bases; bases outside gene matches: 5. The CDR3 bases are TGTGCCAGCAGCTTAGCAGGGAGGGGTATCGAGCAGTACTTC. This gives the protein CASSLAGRGIEQYF. Based on the CDR3 plus reference TRBV7-8 and TRBJ2-7, the full variable domain is GAGVSQSPRYKVAKRGQDVALRCDPISGHVSLFWYQQALGQGPEFLTYFQNEAQLDKSGLPSDRFFAERPEGSVSTLKIQRTQQEDSAVYLCASSLAGRGIEQYFGPGTRLTVT.

This clonotype was detected a few times. This sequence joins TRBV5-1 and TRBJ2-1, with TRBD1 identical over 12 bases. Germline trimming cut 1 base from V and 13 bases from J; bases unmatched to any gene: 12. CDR1 SGHRS and CDR2 YFSETQ come from the germline V gene. The CDR3 runs 16 residues. As DNA, the CDR3 is TGCGCCAGCAGCTTGAGAACCGGGACAGGGGGCGCAGGACAGTTCTTC. Translating it yields CASSLRTGTGGAGQFF.

The rearrangement links TRBV7-8 to TRBJ2-1; 8 bases line up with TRBD1. The CDR3 contains 18 residues. The junction had 18 bases not matched to a gene; V was cut back by 5 bases and J by 6 bases. CDR1 and CDR2 (germline): SGHVS, FQNEAQ. As DNA, the CDR3 is TGTGCCAGCAGCCCCCTTTTTTATGACAGGGGTGTTAGCAATGAGCAGTTCTTC. Translation: CASSPLFYDRGVSNEQFF. The variable domain in full, completed from reference TRBV7-8 and TRBJ2-1, reads GAGVSQSPRYKVAKRGQDVALRCDPISGHVSLFWYQQALGQGPEFLTYFQNEAQLDKSGLPSDRFFAERPEGSVSTLKIQRTQQEDSAVYLCASSPLFYDRGVSNEQFFGPGTRLTVL.

The rearrangement uses TRBV29-1 and TRBJ2-2; D gene ambiguous. CDR3 size: 13 residues. CDR1 is SQVTM and CDR2 is ANQGSEA in the germline V gene. V lost 3 bases and J 2 bases, leaving 7 bases between the germline ends. CDR3 loop: CSVEVQNTGELFF. CDR3 bases: TGCAGCGTTGAGGTGCAAAACACCGGGGAGCTGTTTTTT.

This clonotype has just a few counts. V is TRBV28 and J is TRBJ1-2, with unresolved D. This CDR3 is built from 12 residues. Germline V gene sequence: CDR1 MDHEN, CDR2 SYDVKM. The V gene lost 5 bases and the J gene lost 8 bases, with 12 bases spanning the gap. Written as DNA, the CDR3 is TGTGCCAGCAGTCCCCTCAGGAGGGGCTACACCTTC. Its translation is CASSPLRRGYTF.

The chain recombines TRBV5-6 with TRBJ2-1, with 7 bases lining up with TRBD2. Trimming took 5 bases from V and 3 from J; bases not matched to a gene: 8. The CDR3 runs to 15 residues. Germline CDR1 is SGHDT and CDR2 is YYEEEE. CDR3 loop: CASSLLGGDYNEQFF. The DNA of the CDR3 is TGTGCCAGCAGTCTACTGGGGGGGGACTACAATGAGCAGTTCTTC.